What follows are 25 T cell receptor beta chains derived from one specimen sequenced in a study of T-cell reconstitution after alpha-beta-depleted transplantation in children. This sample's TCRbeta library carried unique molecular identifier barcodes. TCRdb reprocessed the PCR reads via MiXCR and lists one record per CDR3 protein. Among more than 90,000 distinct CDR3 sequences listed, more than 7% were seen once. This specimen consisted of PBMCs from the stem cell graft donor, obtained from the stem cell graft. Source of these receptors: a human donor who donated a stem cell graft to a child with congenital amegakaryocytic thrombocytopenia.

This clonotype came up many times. CDR3 coding DNA: TGCGCCAGCAACTCCGACAGGGGGCAACCCTACGAGCAGTACTTC. This translates into CASNSDRGQPYEQYF. This chain uses TRBV5-1 with TRBJ2-7; 10 nucleotides line up with TRBD1. Germline CDR1 reads SGHRS; CDR2 reads YFSETQ. This CDR3 has 15 amino acids. Unmatched junction bases numbered 8, after V lost 6 bases and J lost 2 bases.

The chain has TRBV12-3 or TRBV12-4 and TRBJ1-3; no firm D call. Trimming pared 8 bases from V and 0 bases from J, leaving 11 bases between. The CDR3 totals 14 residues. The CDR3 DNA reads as TGTGCCAGCTCCGCACGGTCCTCTGGAAACACCATATATTTT. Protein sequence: CASSARSSGNTIYF.

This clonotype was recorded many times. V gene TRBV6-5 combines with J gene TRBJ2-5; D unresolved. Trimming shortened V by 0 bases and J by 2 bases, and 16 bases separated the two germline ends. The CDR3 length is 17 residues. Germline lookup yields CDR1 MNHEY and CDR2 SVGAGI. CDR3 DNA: TGTGCCAGCAGTTACTCGATCCCACCAGGAGTGCAAGAGACCCAGTACTTC. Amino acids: CASSYSIPPGVQETQYF.

CDR3 DNA: TGCAGTGCTTCAGTTGTTTCTGGGGCCAACGTCCTGACTTTC. It codes for CSASVVSGANVLTF. This rearrangement joins TRBV20-1 to TRBJ2-6; D is uncertain. The CDR3 totals 14 residues. Trimming removed 5 bases from V and 1 base from J, with 9 bases in between. Germline lookup yields CDR1 DFQATT and CDR2 SNEGSKA (reference sequence).

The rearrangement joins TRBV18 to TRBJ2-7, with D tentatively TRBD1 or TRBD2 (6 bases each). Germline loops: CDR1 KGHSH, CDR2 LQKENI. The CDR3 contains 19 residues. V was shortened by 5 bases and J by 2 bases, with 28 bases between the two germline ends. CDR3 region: CASSATGQLAGTATYEQYF. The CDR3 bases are TGTGCCAGCTCAGCTACGGGACAACTAGCCGGGACTGCAACCTACGAGCAGTACTTC.

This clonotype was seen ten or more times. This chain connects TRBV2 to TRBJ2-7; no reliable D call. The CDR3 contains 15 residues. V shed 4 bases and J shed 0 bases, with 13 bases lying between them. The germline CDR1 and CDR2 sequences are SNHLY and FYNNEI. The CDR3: CASSVVAAASYEQYF. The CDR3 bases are TGTGCCAGCAGTGTTGTCGCAGCCGCCTCCTACGAGCAGTACTTC.

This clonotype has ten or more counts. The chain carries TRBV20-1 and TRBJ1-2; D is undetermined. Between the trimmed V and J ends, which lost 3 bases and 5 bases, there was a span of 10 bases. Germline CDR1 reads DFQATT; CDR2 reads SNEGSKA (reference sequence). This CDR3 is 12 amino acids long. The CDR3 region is CSARLTLYGYTF. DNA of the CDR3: TGCAGTGCTAGGCTCACGTTATATGGCTACACCTTC.

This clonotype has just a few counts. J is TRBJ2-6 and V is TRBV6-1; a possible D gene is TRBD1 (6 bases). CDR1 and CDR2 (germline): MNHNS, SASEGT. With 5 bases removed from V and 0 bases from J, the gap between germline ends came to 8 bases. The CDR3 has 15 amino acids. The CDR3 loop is CASSTGISGANVLTF. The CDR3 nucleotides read TGTGCCAGCAGTACAGGGATCTCTGGGGCCAACGTCCTGACTTTC.

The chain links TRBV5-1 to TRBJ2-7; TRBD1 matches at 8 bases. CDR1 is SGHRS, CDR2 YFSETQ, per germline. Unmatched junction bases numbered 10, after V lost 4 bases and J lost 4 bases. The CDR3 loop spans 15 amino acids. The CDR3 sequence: CASSIRQGIGYEQYF. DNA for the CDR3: TGCGCCAGCAGCATACGACAGGGGATTGGGTACGAGCAGTACTTC.

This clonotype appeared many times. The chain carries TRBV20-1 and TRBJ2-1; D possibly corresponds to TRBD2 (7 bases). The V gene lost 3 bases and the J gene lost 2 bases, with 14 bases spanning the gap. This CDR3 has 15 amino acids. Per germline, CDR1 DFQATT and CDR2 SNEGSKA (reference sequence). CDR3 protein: CSARKGGDTYNEQFF. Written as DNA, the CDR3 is TGCAGTGCTAGGAAGGGGGGGGATACCTACAATGAGCAGTTCTTC.

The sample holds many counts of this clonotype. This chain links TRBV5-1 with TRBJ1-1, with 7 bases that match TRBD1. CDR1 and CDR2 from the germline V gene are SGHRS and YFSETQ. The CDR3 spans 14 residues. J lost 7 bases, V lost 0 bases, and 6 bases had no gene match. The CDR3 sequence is CASSLAGTEDEAFF. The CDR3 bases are TGCGCCAGCAGCTTGGCCGGGACAGAAGATGAAGCTTTCTTT.

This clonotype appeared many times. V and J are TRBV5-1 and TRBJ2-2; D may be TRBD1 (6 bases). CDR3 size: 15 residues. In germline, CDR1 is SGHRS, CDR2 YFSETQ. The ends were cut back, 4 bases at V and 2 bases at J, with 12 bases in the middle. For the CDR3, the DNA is TGCGCCAGCAGCCCAAGGGACACCAACACCGGGGAGCTGTTTTTT. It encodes CASSPRDTNTGELFF.

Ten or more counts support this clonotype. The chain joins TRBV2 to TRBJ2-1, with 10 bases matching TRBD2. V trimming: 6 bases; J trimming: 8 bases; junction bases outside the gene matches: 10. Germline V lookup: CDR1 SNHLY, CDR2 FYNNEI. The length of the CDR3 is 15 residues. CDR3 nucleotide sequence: TGTGCCAGCAGAGAGCCTAGCGGGAGCCGAGATGAGCAGTTCTTC. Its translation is CASREPSGSRDEQFF.

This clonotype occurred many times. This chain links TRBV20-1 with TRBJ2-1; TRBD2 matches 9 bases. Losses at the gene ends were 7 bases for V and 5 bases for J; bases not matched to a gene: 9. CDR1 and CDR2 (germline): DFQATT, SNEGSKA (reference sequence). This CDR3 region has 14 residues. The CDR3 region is CSGSTSGSHNEQFF. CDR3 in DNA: TGCAGTGGTTCAACTAGCGGGTCCCACAATGAGCAGTTCTTC.

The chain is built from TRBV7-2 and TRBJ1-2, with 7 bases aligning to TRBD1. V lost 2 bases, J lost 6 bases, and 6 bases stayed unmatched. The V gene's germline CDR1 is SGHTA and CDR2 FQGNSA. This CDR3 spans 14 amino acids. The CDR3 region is CASSLNRGADGYTF. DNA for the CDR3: TGTGCCAGCAGCTTAAACAGGGGTGCGGATGGCTACACCTTC. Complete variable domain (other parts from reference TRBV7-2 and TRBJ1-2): GAGVSQSPSNKVTEKGKDVELRCDPISGHTALYWYRQSLGQGLEFLIYFQGNSAPDKSGLPSDRFSAERTGGSVSTLTIQRTQQEDSAVYLCASSLNRGADGYTFGSGTRLTVV.

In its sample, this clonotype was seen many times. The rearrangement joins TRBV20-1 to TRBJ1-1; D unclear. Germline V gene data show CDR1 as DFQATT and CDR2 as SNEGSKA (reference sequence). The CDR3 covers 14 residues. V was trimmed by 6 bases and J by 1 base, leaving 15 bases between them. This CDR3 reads CSALSPTENTEAFF. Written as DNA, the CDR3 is TGCAGTGCCCTCTCCCCGACTGAGAACACTGAAGCTTTCTTT.

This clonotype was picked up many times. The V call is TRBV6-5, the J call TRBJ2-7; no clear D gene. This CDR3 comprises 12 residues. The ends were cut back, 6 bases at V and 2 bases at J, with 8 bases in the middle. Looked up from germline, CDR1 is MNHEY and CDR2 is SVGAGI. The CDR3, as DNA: TGTGCCAGCAGCGACACCCCCTACGAGCAGTACTTC. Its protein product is CASSDTPYEQYF.

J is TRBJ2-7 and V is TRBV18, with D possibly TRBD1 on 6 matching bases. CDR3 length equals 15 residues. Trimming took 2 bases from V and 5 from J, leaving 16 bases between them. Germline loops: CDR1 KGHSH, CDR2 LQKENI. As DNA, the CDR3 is TGTGCCAGCTCACCAACACAGGGTAGGGGCCACGAGCAGTACTTC. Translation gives CASSPTQGRGHEQYF.

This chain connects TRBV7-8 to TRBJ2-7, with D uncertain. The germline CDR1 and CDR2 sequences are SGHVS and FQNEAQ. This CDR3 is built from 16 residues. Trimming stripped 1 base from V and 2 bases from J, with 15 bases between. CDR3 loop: CASSLERWVPAYEQYF. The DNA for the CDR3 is TGTGCCAGCAGCTTAGAGAGATGGGTTCCGGCCTACGAGCAGTACTTC.

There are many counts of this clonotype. In DNA form, the CDR3 reads TGTGCCAGCAGTCCGACGGACAGGGGGCGCAGGGACGAGACCCAGTACTTC. Protein: CASSPTDRGRRDETQYF. The V gene is TRBV12-3 or TRBV12-4, the J gene TRBJ2-5; TRBD1 matches 11 bases. Losses at the gene ends were 5 bases for V and 5 bases for J; bases not matched to a gene: 13. This CDR3 is 17 amino acids long.

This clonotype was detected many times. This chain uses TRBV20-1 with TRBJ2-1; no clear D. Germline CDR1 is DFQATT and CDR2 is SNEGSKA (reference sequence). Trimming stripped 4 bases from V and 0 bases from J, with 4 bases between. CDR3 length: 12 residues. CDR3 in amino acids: CSANPSYNEQFF. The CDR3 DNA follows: TGCAGTGCTAATCCCTCCTACAATGAGCAGTTCTTC.

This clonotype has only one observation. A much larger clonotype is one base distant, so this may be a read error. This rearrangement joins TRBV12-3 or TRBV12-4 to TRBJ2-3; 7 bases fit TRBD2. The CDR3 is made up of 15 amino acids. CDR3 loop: CANSPAAGVTDTQYF. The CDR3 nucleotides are TGTGCCAACAGTCCCGCGGCGGGGGTCACAGATACGCAGTATTTT.

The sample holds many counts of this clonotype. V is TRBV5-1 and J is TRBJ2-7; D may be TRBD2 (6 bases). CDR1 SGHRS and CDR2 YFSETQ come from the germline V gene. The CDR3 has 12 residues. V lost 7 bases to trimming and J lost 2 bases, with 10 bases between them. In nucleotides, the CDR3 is TGCGCCAGCTTCCGGGAGCCCTACGAGCAGTACTTC. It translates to CASFREPYEQYF.

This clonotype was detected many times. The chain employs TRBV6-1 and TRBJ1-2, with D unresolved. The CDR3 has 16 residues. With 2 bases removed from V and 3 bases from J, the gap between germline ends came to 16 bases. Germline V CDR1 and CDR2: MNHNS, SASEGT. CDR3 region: CASSERLGRNDYGYTF. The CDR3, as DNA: TGTGCCAGCAGTGAACGACTAGGCAGAAACGACTATGGCTACACCTTC.

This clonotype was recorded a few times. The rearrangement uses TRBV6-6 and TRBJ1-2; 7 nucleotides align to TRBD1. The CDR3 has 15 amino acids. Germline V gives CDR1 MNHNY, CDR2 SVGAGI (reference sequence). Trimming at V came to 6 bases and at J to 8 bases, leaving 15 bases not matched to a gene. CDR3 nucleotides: TGTGCCAGCAGCAAAGACAGGGCCCACCAGGGGGGCTACACCTTC. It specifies CASSKDRAHQGGYTF.